One and the same sample provided the 17 T cell receptor beta chains below, sequenced in a study of STAT5B mutations in CD4+ large granular lymphocyte leukemia. This table comes from immunoSEQ multiplex PCR, and its TCRdb copy is limited to in-frame clones, with some not included. The sample has nearly 45,000 clones; approximately 83% are singletons. The sequenced sample consisted of CD4+ T cells from blood buffy coats. These receptors were obtained from a human donor in good health.

The rearrangement links TRBV27 to TRBJ2-7; 10 bases are shared with TRBD2. The CDR3 spans 14 residues. After removal of 3 bases from V and 5 bases from J, the junction contained 4 bases not matched to a gene. Germline-derived CDR1 and CDR2 are MNHEY and SMNVEV (reference sequence). CDR3 in amino acids: CASSFSGRSNEQYF. Written as DNA, the CDR3 is TGTGCCAGCAGTTTTAGCGGGAGGAGTAACGAGCAGTACTTC.

The CDR3: CASSISGTLPGELFF. The CDR3 coding sequence is TGTGCCAGTAGTATCAGCGGGACTCTCCCCGGGGAGCTGTTTTTT. This chain links TRBV19 with TRBJ2-2; 7 bases are a match to TRBD2. Per the germline V gene, CDR1 is LNHDA and CDR2 is SQIVND (reference sequence). The CDR3 length is 15 residues. Germline trimming cut 3 bases from V and 6 bases from J; bases unmatched to any gene: 7.

This chain connects TRBV7-9 to TRBJ2-2, with D unclear. Germline assignment: CDR1 SEHNR and CDR2 FQNEAQ (reference sequence). V was cut by 4 bases and J by 1 base, with 13 bases left in between. The CDR3 length is 16 residues. The CDR3 loop is CASSSRTGLNTGELFF. DNA for the CDR3: TGTGCCAGCAGCTCCCGAACGGGCCTGAACACCGGGGAGCTGTTTTTT. The full variable domain, in which reference TRBV7-9 and TRBJ2-2 provide the parts outside the CDR3, is DTGVSQNPRHKITKRGQNVTFRCDPISEHNRLYWYRQTLGQGPEFLTYFQNEAQLEKSRLLSDRFSAERPKGSFSTLEIQRTEQGDSAMYLCASSSRTGLNTGELFFGEGSRLTVL.

The chain is built from TRBV7-2 and TRBJ2-1; 8 bases match TRBD2. Germline V lookup: CDR1 SGHTA, CDR2 FQGNSA. V lost 2 bases, J lost 3 bases, and 9 bases stayed unmatched. The CDR3 sequence is 17 residues long. The CDR3 sequence is CASSLSALAGIYNEQFF. Here the CDR3 DNA reads TGTGCCAGCAGCTTAAGTGCGCTAGCGGGTATCTACAATGAGCAGTTCTTC.

This chain joins TRBV28 and TRBJ1-2, with D possibly being TRBD1 (5 bases). CDR1 is MDHEN, CDR2 SYDVKM, per germline. V was pared by 5 bases and J by 4 bases, with 17 bases between. The CDR3 has 15 residues. Here the CDR3 DNA reads TGTGCCAGCAGTGTCACCTCCGGGGCGCGCTATGGCTACACCTTC. The encoded protein is CASSVTSGARYGYTF.

The genes are TRBV5-6 and TRBJ1-1; tentatively, D is TRBD1 (5 bases). V was cut by 3 bases and J by 2 bases, with 8 bases left in between. The CDR3 runs 13 residues. Germline V gene lookup returns CDR1 SGHDT and CDR2 YYEEEE. CDR3 residues: CASSYGHNTEAFF. The CDR3 nucleotides are TGTGCCAGCAGCTACGGACACAACACTGAAGCTTTCTTT.

The chain links TRBV6-5 to TRBJ2-5, with a weak D call TRBD2 (5 bases). CDR1 is MNHEY, CDR2 SVGAGI, per germline. CDR3 length equals 11 residues. Trimming removed 4 bases at V and 12 bases at J, with 12 bases between. The CDR3 spells CASSWERVKYF. CDR3 coding DNA: TGTGCCAGCAGTTGGGAGAGGGTTAAGTACTTC.

The rearrangement links TRBV2 to TRBJ2-6; D uncertain. Germline CDR1 SNHLY, CDR2 FYNNEI. The CDR3 is 14 residues long. The V gene lost 6 bases and the J gene lost 0 bases, with 6 bases spanning the gap. CDR3 DNA: TGTGCCAGCAGAAAGGTCTCTGGGGCCAACGTCCTGACTTTC. Its protein is CASRKVSGANVLTF. The variable domain in full, completed from reference TRBV2 and TRBJ2-6, reads EPEVTQTPSHQVTQMGQEVILRCVPISNHLYFYWYRQILGQKVEFLVSFYNNEISEKSEIFDDQFSVERPDGSNFTLKIRSTKLEDSAMYFCASRKVSGANVLTFGAGSRLTVL.

The V gene is TRBV5-1, the J gene TRBJ2-5; D possibly matches TRBD1 or TRBD2 (5 bases each). Trimming removed 4 bases at V and 5 bases at J, with 15 bases between. The germline gives CDR1 SGHRS, CDR2 YFSETQ. This CDR3 has 14 residues. This CDR3 reads CASSVLGEGETQYF. For the CDR3, the DNA is TGCGCCAGCAGCGTACTAGGTGAGGGGGAGACCCAGTACTTC.

This clone was observed a few times. This chain connects TRBV27 to TRBJ2-3; 7 nucleotides line up with TRBD2. The V segment lost 6 bases and the J segment 5 bases; nucleotides outside the gene matches: 17. CDR1 MNHEY and CDR2 SMNVEV come from the germline V gene (reference sequence). CDR3 length: 17 amino acids. CDR3 in amino acids: CASSPPRREGPRDTQYF. CDR3 bases: TGTGCCAGCAGCCCCCCCCGCAGGGAGGGCCCAAGAGATACGCAGTATTTT.

The J gene is TRBJ1-2, the V gene TRBV7-2; D is unresolved. The CDR3 spans 16 residues. Trimming removed 0 bases from V and 4 bases from J, with 15 bases in between. The germline V gene encodes CDR1 SGHTA and CDR2 FQGNSA. The CDR3 reads CASSLAPVGSIYGYTF. In DNA, the CDR3 is TGTGCCAGCAGCTTAGCGCCTGTAGGTAGTATCTATGGCTACACCTTC. Full variable domain (remainder filled in from reference TRBV7-2 and TRBJ1-2): GAGVSQSPSNKVTEKGKDVELRCDPISGHTALYWYRQSLGQGLEFLIYFQGNSAPDKSGLPSDRFSAERTGGSVSTLTIQRTQQEDSAVYLCASSLAPVGSIYGYTFGSGTRLTVV.

The gene calls are TRBV19 and TRBJ2-2; possibly TRBD1 for D (5 bases). Germline values: CDR1 LNHDA, CDR2 SQIVND (reference sequence). V was clipped by 5 bases and J by 5 bases, with 12 bases between them. The CDR3 length is 14 residues. The CDR3 here is CASSFARGTGELFF. The CDR3 region has the DNA TGTGCCAGTAGTTTTGCAAGGGGAACCGGGGAGCTGTTTTTT.

The V call is TRBV6-5, the J call TRBJ2-7; 8 bases align to TRBD2. This CDR3 has 15 amino acids. Germline trimming cut 0 bases from V and 2 bases from J; bases unmatched to any gene: 3. Germline values: CDR1 MNHEY, CDR2 SVGAGI. CDR3 amino acids: CASSYSRREAYEQYF. CDR3 bases: TGTGCCAGCAGTTACTCTCGGCGGGAGGCCTACGAGCAGTACTTC.

The rearrangement uses TRBV25-1 and TRBJ2-5; TRBD1 or TRBD2 may be the D gene (5 bases each). There are 16 residues in the CDR3. CDR1 MGHDK and CDR2 SYGVNS come from the germline V gene. Trimming removed 6 bases at V and 0 bases at J, with 17 bases between. The DNA for the CDR3 is TGTGCCAGCAGCTCCGGTGGGGGTTCGTACCAAGAGACCCAGTACTTC. Translation: CASSSGGGSYQETQYF.

The chain combines TRBV2 with TRBJ2-5, with unresolved D. V was clipped by 3 bases and J by 1 base, with 12 bases between them. CDR1 SNHLY and CDR2 FYNNEI come from the germline V gene. The CDR3 sequence is 15 residues long. The CDR3 nucleotides read TGTGCCAGCAGTGACCGGGCGTGGGGCCAAGAGACCCAGTACTTC. Its protein is CASSDRAWGQETQYF.

The V call is TRBV6-1, the J call TRBJ2-7; TRBD1 matches 12 bases. There are 15 residues in the CDR3. Germline CDR1 reads MNHNS; CDR2 reads SASEGT. After removal of 7 bases from V and 4 bases from J, the junction contained 8 bases not matched to a gene. In nucleotides, the CDR3 is TGTGCCAGCATTAGGCCGGGACAGGGGGCTTACGAGCAGTACTTC. Amino acid sequence: CASIRPGQGAYEQYF.

The chain is built from TRBV5-1 and TRBJ1-1; TRBD1 agrees at 9 bases. This CDR3 comprises 13 residues. V dropped 4 bases and J dropped 6; count of bases not matched to a gene: 4. Germline V CDR1 and CDR2: SGHRS, YFSETQ. The chain's CDR3 is CASSRDRDAEAFF. In DNA form, the CDR3 reads TGCGCCAGCAGCAGGGACAGGGACGCTGAAGCTTTCTTT. Full variable domain (remainder filled in from reference TRBV5-1 and TRBJ1-1): KAGVTQTPRYLIKTRGQQVTLSCSPISGHRSVSWYQQTPGQGLQFLFEYFSETQRNKGNFPGRFSGRQFSNSRSEMNVSTLELGDSALYLCASSRDRDAEAFFGQGTRLTVV.